Below are 31 T cell receptor beta chains sequenced from a single sample in a study of shared clonotypes between healthy human individuals (dated by TCRdb to the early 2020s). The library was built by means of the immunoSEQ multiplex PCR assay. In TCRdb, the immuneACCESS table is reduced to in-frame sequences with V and J assigned. These tables do not hold every clone; where another copy was compared, an unresolved V gene accounts for under half, and the others remain unexplained. In all, the sample holds about 2.4 million clones, and approximately 93% of those were seen once. Roughly 0.36% of the sample goes to the ten largest clones. Sample: naive CD4+ T cells from PBMCs. What the cell subset or site label conveys for this sample: CD45RA+ positively selected. All receptors derive from a man between 18 and 29 years old in good health. Some clones in this sample may be carry-over from other donors' samples.

This chain joins TRBV20-1 and TRBJ2-7; D unresolved. From germline, CDR1 is DFQATT and CDR2 SNEGSKA (reference sequence). Trimming removed 4 bases from V and 6 bases from J, with 10 bases in between. This CDR3 contains 11 residues. CDR3 in amino acids: CSATLISEQYF. CDR3 in DNA: TGCAGTGCTACCCTAATTAGCGAGCAGTACTTC.

The rearrangement links TRBV5-1 to TRBJ2-1, with 12 bases that match TRBD2. Per germline, CDR1 SGHRS and CDR2 YFSETQ. CDR3 size: 19 residues. Losses at the gene ends were 2 bases for V and 4 bases for J; bases not matched to a gene: 13. This chain's CDR3 is CASSFPGLAGSKGYNEQFF. The CDR3 DNA follows: TGCGCCAGCAGCTTTCCGGGACTAGCGGGTAGTAAAGGATACAATGAGCAGTTCTTC. The whole variable domain, remainder taken from reference TRBV5-1 and TRBJ2-1, is KAGVTQTPRYLIKTRGQQVTLSCSPISGHRSVSWYQQTPGQGLQFLFEYFSETQRNKGNFPGRFSGRQFSNSRSEMNVSTLELGDSALYLCASSFPGLAGSKGYNEQFFGPGTRLTVL.

The genes are TRBV28 and TRBJ2-7; D unresolved. The length of the CDR3 is 13 residues. Germline-derived CDR1 and CDR2 are MDHEN and SYDVKM. V was clipped by 7 bases and J by 7 bases, with 17 bases between them. The chain's CDR3 is CASKRDLAREQYF. In DNA form, the CDR3 reads TGTGCCAGCAAAAGGGATCTTGCGCGGGAGCAGTACTTC.

This clone was observed a single time. DNA for the CDR3: TGTGCCAGCAGTTTCCGGAAACAGGGTAGGTACGAGCAGTACTTC. Amino acids: CASSFRKQGRYEQYF. J is TRBJ2-7 and V is TRBV27; a weak D match, TRBD1 (6 bases). V lost 3 bases to trimming and J lost 4 bases, with 16 bases between them. CDR3 length: 15 residues. Germline V lookup: CDR1 MNHEY, CDR2 SMNVEV (reference sequence).

The chain links TRBV4-2 to TRBJ2-3; TRBD2 aligns across 11 bases. The CDR3 is made up of 16 amino acids. Per germline, CDR1 LGHNA and CDR2 YNFKEQ. The V gene end was trimmed by 2 bases and the J gene end by 0 bases; junction bases not matched to a gene: 1. This chain's CDR3 is CASSQRTSGSTDTQYF. CDR3 nucleotide sequence: TGTGCCAGCAGCCAAAGGACTAGCGGGAGCACAGATACGCAGTATTTT.

This clone occurred once. DNA of the CDR3: TGTGCCAGCCTTAGGGCCGACAGGGGGCCAACTGAAGCTTTCTTT. Its protein product is CASLRADRGPTEAFF. The J gene is TRBJ1-1, the V gene TRBV6-5, with 10 nucleotides matching TRBD1. Trimming at V came to 8 bases and at J to 5 bases, leaving 11 bases not matched to a gene. CDR3 length equals 15 residues. From germline, CDR1 is MNHEY and CDR2 SVGAGI.

The J gene is TRBJ2-2, the V gene TRBV2, with 12 bases matching TRBD2. Trimming cost V 6 bases and J 5 bases; bases outside gene matches: 1. Looked up from germline, CDR1 is SNHLY and CDR2 is FYNNEI. CDR3 length equals 14 residues. In DNA form, the CDR3 reads TGTGCCAGCAGGGGGACTAGCGGGACCGGGGAGCTGTTTTTT. Protein sequence: CASRGTSGTGELFF.

The chain combines TRBV18 with TRBJ1-1, with no clear D. V lost 3 bases and J lost 0, with 11 bases in between. The germline V gene has CDR1 KGHSH and CDR2 LQKENI. This CDR3 comprises 15 residues. CDR3 DNA sequence: TGTGCCAGCTCACCTGGGGTGGGGATGAACACTGAAGCTTTCTTT. Translation gives CASSPGVGMNTEAFF.

The table lists this clone with a count of one. The chain combines TRBV5-4 with TRBJ2-5; D is possibly TRBD1 or TRBD2 (6 bases each). The ends were cut back, 0 bases at V and 5 bases at J, with 17 bases in the middle. The CDR3 is 16 residues long. The germline V gene encodes CDR1 SGHNT and CDR2 YYREEE (reference sequence). Written as DNA, the CDR3 is TGTGCCAGCAGCTTGGCCCGAGGGGGGCCACGGGAGACCCAGTACTTC. Encoded protein: CASSLARGGPRETQYF.

This chain uses TRBV7-3 with TRBJ1-4, with D unresolved. V lost 2 bases and J 8 bases, leaving 18 bases between the germline ends. This CDR3 region has 16 residues. In germline, CDR1 is SGHTA, CDR2 FQGTGA. CDR3 nucleotides: TGTGCCAGCAGCTTAGTTGGTGGGAACACGGGGGAAAAACTGTTTTTT. Amino acid sequence: CASSLVGGNTGEKLFF.

The genes are TRBV5-6 and TRBJ2-5; D is possibly TRBD1 (6 bases). This CDR3 is 15 amino acids long. Per germline, CDR1 SGHDT and CDR2 YYEEEE. V lost 0 bases and J 5 bases, leaving 14 bases between the germline ends. The chain's CDR3 is CASSLDREIVETQYF. The CDR3 nucleotides are TGTGCCAGCAGCTTGGACAGGGAGATTGTTGAGACCCAGTACTTC.

J is TRBJ1-5 and V is TRBV10-2; D is unclear. This CDR3 spans 14 amino acids. Trimming shortened V by 0 bases and J by 5 bases, and 8 bases separated the two germline ends. Germline V lookup: CDR1 WSHSY, CDR2 SAAADI. The CDR3 is CASSESTSDQPQHF. CDR3 DNA sequence: TGCGCCAGCAGTGAGTCAACCAGCGATCAGCCCCAGCATTTT.

This clone was counted between two and nine times. The V gene is TRBV5-1, the J gene TRBJ2-7, with a weak D call TRBD1 (6 bases). The CDR3 extends over 13 amino acids. Per germline, CDR1 SGHRS and CDR2 YFSETQ. Trimming cost V 2 bases and J 3 bases, with 9 bases left between them. The CDR3: CASSFIRGYEQYF. The CDR3 region has the DNA TGCGCCAGCAGCTTCATCAGGGGCTACGAGCAGTACTTC.

The chain combines TRBV15 with TRBJ1-6; TRBD1 is a possible D gene (5 bases). V was cut by 2 bases and J by 9 bases, with 17 bases left in between. The germline V gene has CDR1 LNHNV and CDR2 YYDKDF (reference sequence). This CDR3 spans 16 amino acids. The CDR3 spells CATSRSPGGDGSPLHF. DNA for the CDR3: TGTGCCACCAGCAGATCCCCGGGAGGGGATGGTTCACCCCTCCACTTT.

This clone was counted a single time. The chain has TRBV6-6 and TRBJ2-2, with TRBD2 matching over 7 bases. V lost 7 bases, J lost 3 bases, and 8 bases stayed unmatched. This CDR3 spans 15 amino acids. Germline values: CDR1 MNHNY, CDR2 SVGAGI (reference sequence). CDR3 sequence (DNA): TGTGCCAGCACCCCGGGACTAACCTACACCGGGGAGCTGTTTTTT. It yields the protein CASTPGLTYTGELFF.

The chain employs TRBV10-3 and TRBJ2-7, with D perhaps matching TRBD2 (5 bases). Trimming removed 0 bases from V and 3 bases from J, with 9 bases in between. There are 14 residues in the CDR3. Germline CDR1 reads ENHRY; CDR2 reads SYGVKD. The CDR3 nucleotides read TGTGCCATCAGTGAGTCAGGACTGCACTACGAGCAGTACTTC. This sequence encodes CAISESGLHYEQYF.

V is TRBV7-2 and J is TRBJ1-5; perhaps TRBD1 as D (6 bases). The CDR3 runs 16 residues. Per germline, CDR1 SGHTA and CDR2 FQGNSA. V lost 5 bases, J lost 0 bases, and 14 bases lay in between. The CDR3 nucleotides read TGTGCCAGCAGCCTAGGGCAGGGGTATAGCAATCAGCCCCAGCATTTT. Residues: CASSLGQGYSNQPQHF. Full variable domain (missing parts from reference TRBV7-2 and TRBJ1-5): GAGVSQSPSNKVTEKGKDVELRCDPISGHTALYWYRQSLGQGLEFLIYFQGNSAPDKSGLPSDRFSAERTGGSVSTLTIQRTQQEDSAVYLCASSLGQGYSNQPQHFGDGTRLSIL.

The V and J genes are TRBV2 and TRBJ1-2; 9 bases are a match to TRBD1. This CDR3 spans 16 amino acids. With 0 bases clipped from V and 4 bases from J, the junction kept 6 bases outside the gene matches. CDR1 is SNHLY, CDR2 FYNNEI, per germline. The DNA for the CDR3 is TGTGCCAGCAGTGAAGCGCTTGACAGGGGGACCTATGGCTACACCTTC. It is translated as CASSEALDRGTYGYTF.

The rearrangement uses TRBV1 and TRBJ2-3; the D call TRBD2 from the table was never checked on the DNA. TRBV1 has pseudogene status. CDR3 length: 17 amino acids. For the CDR3, the DNA is TGCACCAGCCAAAGGACTAGCGGGAGATGGAGCACAGATACGCAGTATTTT. Residues: CTSQRTSGRWSTDTQYF.

J is TRBJ2-3 and V is TRBV7-9; 10 bases map to TRBD1. V lost 5 bases, J lost 3 bases, and 5 bases stayed unmatched. The CDR3 is 15 residues long. The germline CDR1 and CDR2 sequences are SEHNR and FQNEAQ (reference sequence). CDR3 nucleotides: TGTGCCAGCAGCGTCGGGACAGGGGAAACAGATACGCAGTATTTT. Translated: CASSVGTGETDTQYF.

The V and J genes are TRBV11-2 and TRBJ1-2; unclear D gene. The CDR3 has 16 amino acids. V was clipped by 1 base and J by 2 bases, with 14 bases between them. The V gene's germline CDR1 is SGHAT and CDR2 FQNNGV. This CDR3 is CASSLVPTAGNYGYTF. The CDR3, as DNA: TGTGCCAGCAGCTTAGTCCCCACGGCGGGGAACTATGGCTACACCTTC. The complete variable domain, with remaining parts taken from reference TRBV11-2 and TRBJ1-2, reads EAGVAQSPRYKIIEKRQSVAFWCNPISGHATLYWYQQILGQGPKLLIQFQNNGVVDDSQLPKDRFSAERLKGVDSTLKIQPAKLEDSAVYLCASSLVPTAGNYGYTFGSGTRLTVV.

Points on this clone: Other DNA variants within this sample encode the same CDR3. The chain carries TRBV18 and TRBJ2-1; 8 bases are a match to TRBD2. The germline V gene encodes CDR1 KGHSH and CDR2 LQKENI. This CDR3 spans 15 amino acids. V trimming: 2 bases; J trimming: 4 bases; junction bases outside the gene matches: 4. CDR3 region: CASSPVAGSYNEQFF. The CDR3 bases are TGTGCCAGCTCACCAGTAGCGGGATCGTACAATGAGCAGTTCTTC.

This chain uses TRBV7-2 with TRBJ2-7; possibly TRBD2 for D (6 bases). The CDR3 totals 18 residues. Trimming stripped 6 bases from V and 1 base from J, with 25 bases between. CDR1 SGHTA and CDR2 FQGNSA come from the germline V gene. CDR3 coding DNA: TGTGCCAGCAGTTTTTTGCGGGATCCTACTATTCCGTCCTACGAGCAGTACTTC. Translation: CASSFLRDPTIPSYEQYF.

This clone was seen a handful of times. This CDR3 is also generated by other DNA sequences in the sample. This chain uses TRBV7-9 with TRBJ1-1, with TRBD1 matching over 8 bases. Germline CDR1 reads SEHNR; CDR2 reads FQNEAQ (reference sequence). With V trimmed by 5 bases and J by 5 bases, 7 bases remained unmatched. The CDR3 has 14 amino acids. CDR3 region: CASSTQGASTEAFF. The CDR3 region has the DNA TGTGCCAGCAGCACCCAGGGGGCATCTACTGAAGCTTTCTTT.

V gene TRBV19 combines with J gene TRBJ1-5; a weak D match, TRBD1 (5 bases). Looked up from germline, CDR1 is LNHDA and CDR2 is SQIVND (reference sequence). Trimming removed 11 bases from V and 4 bases from J, with 18 bases in between. This CDR3 has 14 amino acids. CDR3 sequence reads: CAGSRRTPNQPQHF. CDR3 coding DNA: TGTGCCGGATCCCGCCGGACACCTAATCAGCCCCAGCATTTT.

The chain combines TRBV7-9 with TRBJ2-7; 9 bases map to TRBD1. The CDR3 has 16 amino acids. CDR1 is SEHNR, CDR2 FQNEAQ, per germline (reference sequence). V lost 5 bases and J lost 3; bases outside the gene matches: 11. CDR3 DNA: TGTGCCAGCAGCCATTCGGCCCGGGACAGGGTCTACGAGCAGTACTTC. It is translated as CASSHSARDRVYEQYF.

The CDR3 sequence is CASSLVLGYNRVGNEQFF. The CDR3 region has the DNA TGTGCCAGCAGCTTAGTTCTCGGATACAACAGGGTAGGCAATGAGCAGTTCTTC. J is TRBJ2-1 and V is TRBV7-9; weak D call: TRBD1 (6 bases). This CDR3 is 18 amino acids long. Trimming pared 1 base from V and 6 bases from J, leaving 22 bases between. Germline lookup yields CDR1 SEHNR and CDR2 FQNEAQ (reference sequence).

This chain links TRBV4-1 with TRBJ2-5; TRBD2 matches at 7 bases. With V trimmed by 1 base and J by 0 bases, 5 bases remained unmatched. Per the germline V gene, CDR1 is MGHRA and CDR2 is YSYEKL. There are 16 residues in the CDR3. The DNA of the CDR3 is TGCGCCAGCAGCCAAGTTCTAGCGGCTGACCAAGAGACCCAGTACTTC. The encoded protein is CASSQVLAADQETQYF.

This clone showed up just a few times. The chain uses TRBV2 and TRBJ2-3, with D possibly called TRBD1 or TRBD2 (6 bases each). Germline CDR1 reads SNHLY; CDR2 reads FYNNEI. The CDR3 spans 12 residues. V shed 6 bases and J shed 7 bases, with 11 bases lying between them. Written as DNA, the CDR3 is TGTGCCAGCAGGGGGGGCACCCATACGCAGTATTTT. It translates to CASRGGTHTQYF.

The chain joins TRBV28 to TRBJ1-2; tentative D call: TRBD1 (5 bases). Germline CDR1 and CDR2: MDHEN and SYDVKM. The CDR3 loop spans 15 amino acids. The V end was cut by 1 base, the J end by 5 bases, with 14 bases between. CDR3 coding DNA: TGTGCCAGCAGTTTATATCAGGGAGGAGGGTATGGCTACACCTTC. As protein: CASSLYQGGGYGYTF.

As to this clone: The same CDR3 also results from other DNA sequences found in this sample. The V call is TRBV15, the J call TRBJ2-5; unclear D gene. V was cut by 1 base and J by 5 bases, with 5 bases left in between. The germline CDR1 and CDR2 sequences are LNHNV and YYDKDF (reference sequence). The CDR3 is made up of 12 amino acids. The chain's CDR3 is CATSRGFETQYF. CDR3 bases: TGTGCCACCAGCAGAGGATTCGAGACCCAGTACTTC.